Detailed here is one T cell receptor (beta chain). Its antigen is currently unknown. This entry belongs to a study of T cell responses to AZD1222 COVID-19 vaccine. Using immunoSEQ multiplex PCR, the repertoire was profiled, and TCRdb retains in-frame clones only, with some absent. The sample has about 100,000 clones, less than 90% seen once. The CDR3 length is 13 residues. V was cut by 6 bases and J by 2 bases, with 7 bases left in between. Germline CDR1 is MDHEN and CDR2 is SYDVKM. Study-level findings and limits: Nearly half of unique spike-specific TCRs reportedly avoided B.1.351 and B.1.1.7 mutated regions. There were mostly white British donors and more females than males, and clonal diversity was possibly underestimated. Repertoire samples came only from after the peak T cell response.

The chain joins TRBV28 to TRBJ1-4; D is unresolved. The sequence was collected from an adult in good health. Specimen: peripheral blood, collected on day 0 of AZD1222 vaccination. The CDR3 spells CASREGTNEKLFF. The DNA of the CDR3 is TGTGCCAGCAGAGAGGGTACTAATGAAAAACTGTTTTTT.